Reported below is one T cell receptor (beta chain). No cognate antigen has been identified for it. Qualities for individual bases were not recorded, and no much larger clone is one base off. These data come from a study of cytomegalovirus exposure and HLA in healthy donors (dated by TCRdb to about 2017). For the wider study: According to a later analysis, the 100 to 150 validation repertoires were produced on the same platform as the roughly 720 repertoires of the first cohort. The aim of the study was to test whether cataloging public T cell receptors could identify signatures of past pathogen exposure. A separate validation cohort of approximately 120 different subjects was used in addition to the roughly 670-subject first cohort. To predict cytomegalovirus infection status, the study brought together high-throughput TCR immunosequencing, statistical association of individual TCRs with disease status, and machine learning.

Beyond this particular receptor, the publication reports: The classifier was reported to diagnose cytomegalovirus status with high specificity and sensitivity in both the original cohort and the validation cohort. Subsequent analysis determined that TCRs grouped into clusters in the first cohort also showed a tendency toward co-occurrence across the 130 or so validation repertoires, and approximately 94% of cluster scores exceeded 0. In vitro tests confirmed that a few of the cytomegalovirus-associated TCR beta chains recognize cytomegalovirus antigens. In the study, 150 to 200 TCR beta chains were listed as associated with cytomegalovirus. It was suggested by the authors that the approach could potentially be generalized to other disease states and immunological phenotypes. A later analysis lacked HLA typing for the validation cohort, so it scored co-occurrence in that cohort across all 110 or so repertoires. Across donors, most TCR sequences were observed very rarely, whereas some public TCRs were present in many individuals.

The donors were included in the validation cohort of 120 subjects, a group kept apart from the roughly 610-subject first cohort. Here V drops 9 bases and J drops 6 bases, and the junction holds 8 bases not matched to any gene. The CDR3 sequence holds 14 residues, the cysteine and phenylalanine included. The entry retains the CDR3 DNA only, 42 bases that are in frame from base 1. CDR1 and CDR2 were assigned from the germline V gene (reference sequence) as LNHDA and SQIVND. Receptors were amplified or captured by the immunoSEQ multiplex PCR assay. In the original analysis: A statistical classification framework was built for diagnosing cytomegalovirus status from the catalog of TCR beta chain sequences. TCRdb's version of the immuneACCESS table is confined to in-frame rearrangements and falls short of the full clone set. An unresolved V gene accounts for under half of the shortfall where checked; the remainder is of unknown origin. The DNA gave D and trimming, while V, J and clone size come from that table. The sample includes 300,000 to 350,000 clones, with approximately 91% observed a single time. Of the sample, approximately 0.95% is held by the ten largest clones.

Specimen: PBMCs. Recombination joined TRBV19 with TRBJ2-1; TRBD2 fits 10 bases in the junction. This receptor was obtained from a man in his thirties or forties in good health and CMV-seronegative. In nucleotide form, the sequence is TGTGCCAGCCGCTCTAGCGGGGGAGGCAATGAGCAGTTCTTC. It encodes CASRSSGGGNEQFF.